This entry concerns a single T cell receptor (beta chain). With 3 bases removed from V and 0 bases from J, the gap between germline ends came to 25 bases. Germline assignment: CDR1 SGHRS and CDR2 YFSETQ. The CDR3 runs to 20 residues. The data belong to a study of T cells after posttransplantation cyclophosphamide. The table came from immunoSEQ multiplex PCR; TCRdb's copy has only in-frame clones and leaves some out. The table lists approximately 45,000 clones, 92% of them singletons. The related graft donor's blood sample was taken on the day of bone marrow donation. What was sequenced was PBMCs. The TCR originated in a woman aged 45-59 years in good health and a related stem cell transplant donor. The chain has TRBV5-1 and TRBJ2-1, with D perhaps matching TRBD2 (10 bases). In DNA, the CDR3 is TGCGCCAGCAGCTCTGGGACAGGGCCGGGACTAGCGCACTCCTACAATGAGCAGTTCTTC. This sequence encodes CASSSGTGPGLAHSYNEQFF.